Below are 26 T cell receptor beta chains sequenced from a single sample in a study of blood T cells in healthy people across ages. Next came a second PCR, run for roughly 6 to 11 cycles, which used a sample-barcoded 5' primer along with a J-beta primer mix. Each CDR3 protein is one row after TCRdb ran MiXCR on the 5' RACE reads. Of roughly 1,500,000 distinct CDR3 sequences listed, roughly 40% are singletons. Sequencing was done on a sample of blood. These receptors were taken from a woman younger than 30 in good health.

The rearrangement joins TRBV6-6 to TRBJ2-7; 10 nucleotides align to TRBD2. Germline V gene data show CDR1 as MNHNY and CDR2 as SVGAGI (reference sequence). The CDR3 has 17 residues. Germline trimming cut 2 bases from V and 5 bases from J; bases unmatched to any gene: 12. The CDR3 reads CASSYTLMVAGGDEQYF. For the CDR3, the DNA is TGTGCCAGCAGTTACACCCTTATGGTAGCGGGGGGAGACGAGCAGTACTTC.

The chain joins TRBV20-1 to TRBJ2-1; D is ambiguous. The germline gives CDR1 DFQATT, CDR2 SNEGSKA (reference sequence). CDR3 size: 13 residues. The ends were cut back, 2 bases at V and 0 bases at J, with 5 bases in the middle. Written as DNA, the CDR3 is TGCAGTGCTAGATTCGACTCCTACAATGAGCAGTTCTTC. It specifies CSARFDSYNEQFF.

The rearrangement joins TRBV10-3 to TRBJ1-1; D is perhaps TRBD1 (6 bases). The CDR3 sequence is 17 residues long. V lost 4 bases and J lost 2, with 20 bases in between. CDR1 and CDR2 from the germline V gene are ENHRY and SYGVKD. CDR3: CAISGGGIGDLNTEAFF. CDR3 bases: TGTGCCATCAGTGGAGGGGGGATAGGCGACCTTAACACTGAAGCTTTCTTT.

This rearrangement joins TRBV6-5 to TRBJ2-7; 13 nucleotides match TRBD2. CDR1 is MNHEY, CDR2 SVGAGI, per germline. There are 16 residues in the CDR3. Trimming took 6 bases from V and 3 from J; bases not matched to a gene: 8. This chain's CDR3 is CASSTVLAGGLYEQYF. CDR3 DNA: TGTGCCAGCAGCACAGTACTAGCGGGGGGGCTCTACGAGCAGTACTTC.

The gene calls are TRBV12-3 or TRBV12-4 and TRBJ1-3; no clear D gene. The V and J ends lost 6 bases and 4 bases respectively, with 16 bases between them. The CDR3 consists of 15 residues. The CDR3 DNA is TGTGCCAGCAGGCCGATGGCCGTCTCGGGAAACACCATATATTTT. This gives the protein CASRPMAVSGNTIYF.

A single count supports this clonotype. This chain connects TRBV6-5 to TRBJ2-5; 7 bases agree with TRBD1. The J call may be mistaken, given a closer DNA end match to TRBJ2-7. The germline V gene encodes CDR1 MNHEY and CDR2 SVGAGI. This CDR3 comprises 17 residues. Written as DNA, the CDR3 is TGTGCCAGCAGTTACTCAAAAACAGGGGCCAGCTCCTACGAGCAGTACTTC. Translation: CASSYSKTGASSYEQYF.

This rearrangement joins TRBV5-5 to TRBJ2-7; 7 bases fit TRBD2. Germline loops: CDR1 SGHKS, CDR2 YYEKEE (reference sequence). The length of the CDR3 is 14 residues. Trimming took 4 bases from V and 3 from J; bases not matched to a gene: 7. The CDR3 sequence is CASSPRDYNYEQYF. CDR3 DNA: TGTGCCAGCAGCCCCCGGGACTACAACTACGAGCAGTACTTC.

The J gene is TRBJ2-3, the V gene TRBV20-1; D gene uncertain. CDR1 DFQATT and CDR2 SNEGSKA come from the germline V gene (reference sequence). Trimming removed 8 bases at V and 5 bases at J, with 20 bases between. The CDR3 covers 14 residues. The CDR3: CSPPPSASGDTQYF. CDR3 bases: TGCAGTCCCCCCCCCAGTGCATCGGGAGATACGCAGTATTTT.

The genes are TRBV7-6 and TRBJ1-1, with 7 bases matching TRBD1. V gave up 5 bases and J gave up 5 bases; unmatched junction bases: 8. The germline V gene encodes CDR1 SGHVS and CDR2 FNYEAQ. This CDR3 comprises 14 residues. DNA of the CDR3: TGTGCCAGCAGCCCGCAACAGGGGACAACTGAAGCTTTCTTT. This translates into CASSPQQGTTEAFF. Complete variable domain (other parts from reference TRBV7-6 and TRBJ1-1): GAGVSQSPRYKVTKRGQDVALRCDPISGHVSLYWYRQALGQGPEFLTYFNYEAQQDKSGLPNDRFSAERPEGSISTLTIQRTEQRDSAMYRCASSPQQGTTEAFFGQGTRLTVV.

V usage is TRBV7-2 and J usage is TRBJ2-7, with unresolved D. Per the germline V gene, CDR1 is SGHTA and CDR2 is FQGNSA. The CDR3 runs to 14 residues. V was trimmed by 5 bases and J by 2 bases, leaving 13 bases between them. CDR3 sequence (DNA): TGTGCCAGCAGCCCGGTCGAGCCCCCCTACGAGCAGTACTTC. Translation: CASSPVEPPYEQYF.

This chain uses TRBV7-6 with TRBJ2-5; possibly TRBD1 or TRBD2 for D (5 bases each). CDR1 is SGHVS, CDR2 FNYEAQ, per germline. The CDR3 covers 15 residues. Between the trimmed V and J ends, which lost 5 bases and 1 base, there was a span of 14 bases. CDR3 in DNA: TGTGCCAGCAGCCCGAGCTGGGGGAGCCAAGAGACCCAGTACTTC. Amino acid sequence: CASSPSWGSQETQYF.

This clonotype was seen just once. The J gene is TRBJ2-1, the V gene TRBV7-2; 8 bases map to TRBD2. Matching the DNA end better, TRBJ2-7 makes the J call doubtful. Germline CDR1 is SGHTA and CDR2 is FQGNSA. The CDR3 is 16 amino acids. CDR3 sequence: CASSFSGGFSYNEQYF. The CDR3 DNA reads TGTGCCAGCAGCTTTTCGGGGGGGTTTTCCTACAATGAGCAGTACTTC.

CDR3 DNA sequence: TGTGCCAGCGATGATACCCTAACCTACGAGCAGTACTTC. Translating it yields CASDDTLTYEQYF. The chain combines TRBV6-1 with TRBJ2-7; D remains unclear. The germline V gene has CDR1 MNHNS and CDR2 SASEGT. Trimming removed 8 bases from V and 2 bases from J, with 13 bases in between. CDR3 size: 13 residues.

This clonotype was seen a handful of times. This sequence joins TRBV4-1 and TRBJ1-1, with D unresolved. The CDR3 loop spans 11 amino acids. CDR1 and CDR2 (germline): MGHRA, YSYEKL. V was cut by 6 bases and J by 11 bases, with 13 bases left in between. CDR3 nucleotides: TGCGCCAGCAGTCCGGGGAGAGGGGCTTTCTTT. This encodes CASSPGRGAFF.

This clonotype was counted a few times. CDR3 sequence: CASSLGAAVQAETQYF. The CDR3, as DNA: TGTGCCAGCAGCTTAGGAGCGGCAGTACAGGCGGAGACCCAGTACTTC. V is TRBV7-2 and J is TRBJ2-5; D tentatively reads TRBD1 or TRBD2 (5 bases each). Germline V gene sequence: CDR1 SGHTA, CDR2 FQGNSA. The V end was cut by 1 base, the J end by 5 bases, with 17 bases between. The CDR3 covers 16 residues.

This rearrangement joins TRBV3-1 to TRBJ1-1, with D perhaps matching TRBD1 (5 bases). Looked up from germline, CDR1 is LGHDT and CDR2 is YNNKEL (reference sequence). CDR3 length equals 15 residues. Trimming took 6 bases from V and 5 from J, leaving 19 bases between them. The CDR3 loop is CASSSMGGVGTEAFF. The CDR3 DNA is TGTGCCAGCAGTTCAATGGGGGGGGTTGGGACTGAAGCTTTCTTT.

The chain employs TRBV10-3 and TRBJ2-3; 8 bases align to TRBD1. With 2 bases clipped from V and 4 bases from J, the junction kept 8 bases outside the gene matches. CDR3 size: 16 residues. CDR1 and CDR2 (germline): ENHRY, SYGVKD. This chain's CDR3 is CAISEGAGGRADTQYF. The CDR3 bases are TGTGCCATCAGTGAGGGTGCAGGGGGCAGGGCAGATACGCAGTATTTT.

This clonotype was seen more than once but under ten times. V usage is TRBV28 and J usage is TRBJ2-7; possibly TRBD1 for D (6 bases). The germline gives CDR1 MDHEN, CDR2 SYDVKM. V shed 2 bases and J shed 2 bases, with 25 bases lying between them. The CDR3 length is 19 residues. This CDR3 reads CASSLPGQNSPLVAYEQYF. CDR3 bases: TGTGCCAGCAGTTTACCCGGACAGAATTCCCCTTTGGTCGCCTACGAGCAGTACTTC. Supplemented by reference TRBV28 and TRBJ2-7, the full variable domain reads DVKVTQSSRYLVKRTGEKVFLECVQDMDHENMFWYRQDPGLGLRLIYFSYDVKMKEKGDIPEGYSVSREKKERFSLILESASTNQTSMYLCASSLPGQNSPLVAYEQYFGPGTRLTVT.

The rearrangement joins TRBV6-5 to TRBJ1-2, with D possibly TRBD1 on 6 matching bases. The CDR3 totals 15 residues. With 0 bases removed from V and 6 bases from J, the gap between germline ends came to 14 bases. CDR1 and CDR2 from the germline V gene are MNHEY and SVGAGI. Here the CDR3 DNA reads TGTGCCAGCAGTTACTCCGATGGGGGGCAGGATGGCTACACCTTC. Translated: CASSYSDGGQDGYTF.

The gene calls are TRBV27 and TRBJ2-1; the match to TRBD2 covers 13 bases. Germline loops: CDR1 MNHEY, CDR2 SMNVEV (reference sequence). The V and J ends lost 6 bases and 2 bases, in that order; junction bases with no gene match: 4. This CDR3 has 16 amino acids. The CDR3: CASRLAGGRTYNEQFF. The CDR3, as DNA: TGTGCCAGCAGACTAGCGGGAGGGAGGACCTACAATGAGCAGTTCTTC.

The genes are TRBV18 and TRBJ1-2; no firm D call. V shed 2 bases and J shed 5 bases, with 3 bases lying between them. Per germline, CDR1 KGHSH and CDR2 LQKENI. CDR3 length: 11 amino acids. CDR3 region: CASSPIYGYTF. The CDR3 nucleotides are TGTGCCAGCTCACCAATTTATGGCTACACCTTC. Full variable domain (missing parts from reference TRBV18 and TRBJ1-2): NAGVMQNPRHLVRRRGQEARLRCSPMKGHSHVYWYRQLPEEGLKFMVYLQKENIIDESGMPKERFSAEFPKEGPSILRIQQVVRGDSAAYFCASSPIYGYTFGSGTRLTVV.

This clonotype was seen more than once but under ten times. This rearrangement joins TRBV2 to TRBJ2-5; 9 bases are a match to TRBD1. Germline V gene sequence: CDR1 SNHLY, CDR2 FYNNEI. The CDR3 loop spans 16 amino acids. V shed 4 bases, J shed 4 bases, and the junction held 10 bases outside the gene matches. In nucleotides, the CDR3 is TGTGCCAGCAGTGGGGGACAGGGAGTTTTTGCAGAGACCCAGTACTTC. This sequence encodes CASSGGQGVFAETQYF.

This CDR3 is CASSAQGHQETQYF. The CDR3 nucleotides read TGTGCCAGCAGCGCACAGGGGCACCAAGAGACCCAGTACTTC. The chain joins TRBV7-6 to TRBJ2-5, with 7 positions matching TRBD1. V lost 5 bases and J lost 0; bases outside the gene matches: 3. This CDR3 spans 14 amino acids. Germline V CDR1 and CDR2: SGHVS, FNYEAQ.

This clonotype was counted a few times. The chain carries TRBV5-5 and TRBJ1-2; maybe TRBD1 (6 bases). Germline-derived CDR1 and CDR2 are SGHKS and YYEKEE (reference sequence). The ends were cut back, 0 bases at V and 5 bases at J, with 14 bases in the middle. The CDR3 runs 15 residues. Written as DNA, the CDR3 is TGTGCCAGCAGCTTGGTACAGGGAGGGGGATATGGCTACACCTTC. Protein product: CASSLVQGGGYGYTF.

The chain combines TRBV6-5 with TRBJ2-4; 7 nucleotides agree with TRBD1. The J call may be mistaken, given a closer DNA end match to TRBJ2-7. The CDR3 has 14 amino acids. Per germline, CDR1 MNHEY and CDR2 SVGAGI. The CDR3 is CASSYRGGLYEQYF. In nucleotides, the CDR3 is TGTGCCAGCAGTTACAGAGGGGGCCTCTACGAGCAGTACTTC.

The chain uses TRBV27 and TRBJ2-7; TRBD2 matches at 7 bases. Germline trimming cut 11 bases from V and 5 bases from J; bases unmatched to any gene: 12. The CDR3 is 13 amino acids. Germline V CDR1 and CDR2: MNHEY, SMNVEV (reference sequence). The CDR3 region is CAVREGGYHEQYF. The CDR3 nucleotides read TGTGCCGTAAGGGAGGGAGGGTATCACGAGCAGTACTTC.